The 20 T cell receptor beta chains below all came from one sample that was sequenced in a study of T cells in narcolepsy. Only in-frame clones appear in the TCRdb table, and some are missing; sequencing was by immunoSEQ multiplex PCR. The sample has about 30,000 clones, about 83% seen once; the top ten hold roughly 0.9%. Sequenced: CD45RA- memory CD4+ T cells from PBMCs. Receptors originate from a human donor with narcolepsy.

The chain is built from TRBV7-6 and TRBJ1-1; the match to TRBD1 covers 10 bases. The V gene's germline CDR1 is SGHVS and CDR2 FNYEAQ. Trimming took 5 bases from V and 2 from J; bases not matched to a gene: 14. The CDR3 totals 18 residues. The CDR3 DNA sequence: TGTGCCAGCAGCCCCACGACAGGGGGCAGTTGGAGAAACACTGAAGCTTTCTTT. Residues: CASSPTTGGSWRNTEAFF.

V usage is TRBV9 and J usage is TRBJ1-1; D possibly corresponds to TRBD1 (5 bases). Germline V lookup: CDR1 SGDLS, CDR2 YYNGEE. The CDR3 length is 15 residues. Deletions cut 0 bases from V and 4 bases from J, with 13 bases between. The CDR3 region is CASSVAPLGGTEAFF. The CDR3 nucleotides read TGTGCCAGCAGCGTAGCTCCCCTGGGGGGCACTGAAGCTTTCTTT.

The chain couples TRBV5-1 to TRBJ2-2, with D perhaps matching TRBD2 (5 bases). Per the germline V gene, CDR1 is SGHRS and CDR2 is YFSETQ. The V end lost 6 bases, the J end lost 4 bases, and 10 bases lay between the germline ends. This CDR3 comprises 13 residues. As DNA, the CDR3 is TGCGCCAGCACCGGGGAACGCACCGGGGAGCTGTTTTTT. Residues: CASTGERTGELFF.

The CDR3 DNA reads TGTGCCAGCAGCCCCGGGGCTAACTATGGCTACACCTTC. Its protein is CASSPGANYGYTF. The J gene is TRBJ1-2, the V gene TRBV7-3; D gene unclear. Germline loops: CDR1 SGHTA, CDR2 FQGTGA. CDR3 length equals 13 residues. V shed 5 bases and J shed 0 bases, with 7 bases lying between them.

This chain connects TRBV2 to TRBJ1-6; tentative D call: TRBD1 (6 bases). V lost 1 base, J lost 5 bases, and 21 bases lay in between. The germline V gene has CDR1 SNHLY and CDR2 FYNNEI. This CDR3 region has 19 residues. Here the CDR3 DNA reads TGTGCCAGCAGTGAAGTTCGGGGGCAATCGGGCGGCAATAATTCACCCCTCCACTTT. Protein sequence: CASSEVRGQSGGNNSPLHF.

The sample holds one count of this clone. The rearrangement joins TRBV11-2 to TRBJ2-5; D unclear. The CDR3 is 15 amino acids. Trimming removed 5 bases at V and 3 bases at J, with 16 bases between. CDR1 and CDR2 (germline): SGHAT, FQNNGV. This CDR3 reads CASSLLAPEEETQYF. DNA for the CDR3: TGTGCCAGCAGCCTCCTGGCCCCCGAGGAAGAGACCCAGTACTTC.

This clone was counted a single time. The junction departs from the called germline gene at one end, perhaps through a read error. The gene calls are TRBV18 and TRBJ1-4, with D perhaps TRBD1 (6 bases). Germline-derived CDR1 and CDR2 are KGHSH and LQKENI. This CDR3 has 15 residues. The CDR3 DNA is TGTGCCAGCGCACCCACAGGGATCACTAATGAAAAACTGTTTTTT. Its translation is CASAPTGITNEKLFF.

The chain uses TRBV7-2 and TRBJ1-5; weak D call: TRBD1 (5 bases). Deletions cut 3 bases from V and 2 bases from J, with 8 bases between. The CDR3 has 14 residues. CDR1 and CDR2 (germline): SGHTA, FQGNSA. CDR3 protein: CASSFKGGNQPQHF. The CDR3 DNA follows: TGTGCCAGCAGCTTTAAAGGGGGCAATCAGCCCCAGCATTTT.

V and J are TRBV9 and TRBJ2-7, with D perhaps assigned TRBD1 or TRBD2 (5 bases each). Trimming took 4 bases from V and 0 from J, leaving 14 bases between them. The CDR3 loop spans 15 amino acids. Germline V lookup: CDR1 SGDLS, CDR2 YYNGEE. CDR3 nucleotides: TGTGCCAGCAGCCCCCGGGACGGAGGCTCCTACGAGCAGTACTTC. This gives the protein CASSPRDGGSYEQYF.

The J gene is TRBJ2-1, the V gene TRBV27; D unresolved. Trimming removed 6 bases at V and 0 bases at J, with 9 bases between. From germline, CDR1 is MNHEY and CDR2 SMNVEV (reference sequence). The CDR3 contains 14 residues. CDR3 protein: CASRGMSSYNEQFF. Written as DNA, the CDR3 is TGTGCCAGCAGGGGTATGAGCTCCTACAATGAGCAGTTCTTC.

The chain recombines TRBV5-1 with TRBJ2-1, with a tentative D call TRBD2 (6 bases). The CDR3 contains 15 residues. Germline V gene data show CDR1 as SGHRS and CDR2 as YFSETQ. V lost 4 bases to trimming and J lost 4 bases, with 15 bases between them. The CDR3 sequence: CASSTGTLLYNEQFF. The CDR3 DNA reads TGCGCCAGCAGCACCGGGACTTTACTTTACAATGAGCAGTTCTTC.

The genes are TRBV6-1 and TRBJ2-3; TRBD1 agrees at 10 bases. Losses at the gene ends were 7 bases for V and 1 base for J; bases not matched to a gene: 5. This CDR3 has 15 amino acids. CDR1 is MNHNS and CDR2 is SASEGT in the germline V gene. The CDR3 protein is CASTPGTGGTDTQYF. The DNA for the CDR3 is TGTGCCAGCACCCCGGGGACAGGGGGCACAGATACGCAGTATTTT.

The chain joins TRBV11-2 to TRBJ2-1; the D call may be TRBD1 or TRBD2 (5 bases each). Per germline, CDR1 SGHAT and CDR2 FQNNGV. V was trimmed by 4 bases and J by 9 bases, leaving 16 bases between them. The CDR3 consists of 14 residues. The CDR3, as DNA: TGTGCCAGCAGCTCTGGGAGACAGTCTGGTGAGCAGTTCTTC. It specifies CASSSGRQSGEQFF.

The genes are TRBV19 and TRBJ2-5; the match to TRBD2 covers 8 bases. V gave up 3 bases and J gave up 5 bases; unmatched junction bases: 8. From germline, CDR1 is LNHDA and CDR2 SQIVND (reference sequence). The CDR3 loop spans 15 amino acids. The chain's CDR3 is CASSMLTSVGETQYF. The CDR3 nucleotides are TGTGCCAGTAGTATGCTGACTAGCGTGGGGGAGACCCAGTACTTC. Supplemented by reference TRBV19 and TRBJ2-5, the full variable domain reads DGGITQSPKYLFRKEGQNVTLSCEQNLNHDAMYWYRQDPGQGLRLIYYSQIVNDFQKGDIAEGYSVSREKKESFPLTVTSAQKNPTAFYLCASSMLTSVGETQYFGPGTRLLVL.

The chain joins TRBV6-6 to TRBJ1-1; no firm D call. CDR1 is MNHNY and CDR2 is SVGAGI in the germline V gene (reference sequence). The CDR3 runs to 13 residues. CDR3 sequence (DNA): TGTGCTCTTCAGAGGTCGGGGAACACTGAAGCTTTCTTT. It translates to CALQRSGNTEAFF.

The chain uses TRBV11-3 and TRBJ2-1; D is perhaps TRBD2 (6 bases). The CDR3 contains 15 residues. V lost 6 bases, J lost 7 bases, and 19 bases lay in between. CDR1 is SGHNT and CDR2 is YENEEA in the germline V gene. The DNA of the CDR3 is TGTGCCAGCAGTATGGGGGGAACGGGATGGAATGAGCAGTTCTTC. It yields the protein CASSMGGTGWNEQFF.

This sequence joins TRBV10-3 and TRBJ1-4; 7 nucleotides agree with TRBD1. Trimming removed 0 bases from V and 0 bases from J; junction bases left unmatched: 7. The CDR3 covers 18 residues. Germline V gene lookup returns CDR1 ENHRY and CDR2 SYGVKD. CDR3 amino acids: CAISESAGTATTNEKLFF. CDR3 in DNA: TGTGCCATCAGTGAGTCCGCCGGGACAGCAACAACTAATGAAAAACTGTTTTTT.

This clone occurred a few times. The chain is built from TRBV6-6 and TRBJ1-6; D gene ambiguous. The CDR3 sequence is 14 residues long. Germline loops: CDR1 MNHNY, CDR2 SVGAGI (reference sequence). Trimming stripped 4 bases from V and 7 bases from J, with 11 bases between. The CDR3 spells CASSSAGLNSPLHF. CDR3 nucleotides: TGTGCCAGCAGTTCCGCCGGCCTGAATTCACCCCTCCACTTT.

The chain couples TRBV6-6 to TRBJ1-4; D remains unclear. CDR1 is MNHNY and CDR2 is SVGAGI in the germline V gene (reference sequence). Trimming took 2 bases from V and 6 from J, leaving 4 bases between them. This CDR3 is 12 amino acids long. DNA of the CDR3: TGTGCCAGCAGTTACAAGGATGAAAAACTGTTTTTT. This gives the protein CASSYKDEKLFF.

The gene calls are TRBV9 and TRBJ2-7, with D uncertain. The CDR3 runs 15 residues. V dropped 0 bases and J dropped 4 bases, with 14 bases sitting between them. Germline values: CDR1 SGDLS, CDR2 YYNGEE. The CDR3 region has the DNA TGTGCCAGCAGCGTAGGTGGAGATTCCAATTACGAGCAGTACTTC. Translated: CASSVGGDSNYEQYF.